Detailed here is one T cell receptor (beta chain). Its antigen is still unknown. This may stem from a read error, because a much larger clone lies one nucleotide away. Additional DNA sequences in this sample encode the identical CDR3. Using the deep immunoSEQ assay, TCR CDR3 regions were amplified from genomic DNA by multiplex PCR. Extracted genomic DNA from each cell subset was spread evenly across all wells of several immunoSEQ 96-well plates, with each plate serving as a replicate. For sorted subsets, approximately 210 ng of genomic DNA, equivalent to about 30,000 T cell genomes, went into each replicate PCR. Purified libraries were quantified with a Qubit 3.0 fluorometer, sized on a Bioanalyzer 2100, and re-quantified with the KAPA Library Quantification kit. A separate single-read 150-cycle Illumina NextSeq 550 flow cell was used to sequence each immunoSEQ 96-well plate. Concerning the study's data processing: Because the immunoSEQ output held only junctional sequences and lacked quality scores, the filtering could not match the filtering applied to full-length reads. To assign V/J genes and CDR3, sequences were annotated using PyIR, a Python wrapper for IgBLAST v1.9, with IMGT germline references. Any read was removed if the V/J assignment was weak (E-value above 1e-6), the CDR3 was missing, or the read contained stop codons, out-of-frame junctions, or ambiguous translated residues. A V3J clonotype was defined by an identical inferred V gene, J gene, and CDR3 amino acid sequence. To compute the percentage overlap between repertoires, the number of shared unique clonotypes was divided by the size of the smaller repertoire. Richness of each repertoire was evaluated using RTK rarefaction, the Chao1 estimator, and Recon v2.1 estimates of unobserved clonotypes. Generation probabilities were computed with OLGA for all TCRbeta clonotypes obtained by the gDNA method from several donors. As stored in TCRdb, this immuneACCESS dataset retains in-frame rearrangements with V and J assigned. A fraction of the clones does not appear; measured against another copy, unresolved V genes explain less than half of the discrepancy, and the remainder lacks a known reason. V and J calls and clone size follow that table, whereas D and trimming were derived from the DNA. The sample yields some 1,100,000 clones; approximately 80% were counted once. The top ten clones comprise 0.5% to 0.6% of the sample.

The source of the sample is a study of shared clonotypes between healthy human individuals (TCRdb year 2020). Background on the whole study: The cohort included three men and a couple of women between 18 and 49 years of age. Libraries were prepared and TCR repertoires were sequenced by different laboratories using diverse techniques, in order to increase sequencing depth and limit assay-specific biases. Per donor, leukapheresis produced somewhere between about 0.94 and 9 billion PBMCs. To estimate repertoire size and how much clonotype sharing occurs between individuals, the study deeply sequenced the blood TCR repertoires of roughly 5 healthy adults. For each donor, CD4 naive and CD4 memory were each run on three plates, CD8 naive on two plates, and CD8 memory on one plate. Summary of the overall study and its limitations: When several donors were compared, the shared fraction of clonotypes was 5% to 6.5% for naive CD4, around 3.5% for naive CD8, roughly 2.3% for memory CD4, and 0.4% for memory CD8. Higher generation probabilities were observed for clonotypes shared by all four sorted-subset donors than for non-shared clonotypes. Because the study included a small number of donors, the genetic and exposure-history diversity represented was limited. Based on pairwise subsampling, the degree of clonotype sharing among donors was expected to be affected by sequencing depth. Estimated clonotype richness was generally larger for naive than for memory subsets. Sampling was restricted to blood, and TCR repertoires in tissues likely differ from the TCR repertoires found in blood. Even with the large sequencing depth, rarefaction of the sorted-subset datasets indicated that sequencing was incomplete.

Healthy HIV-negative adults with no recently reported acute infections or vaccinations were included as donors. Only Caucasian adults living in Nashville, Tennessee, USA were represented among the donors. CD4+ T cells were enriched by magnetic negative selection; naive cells were then positively selected on CD45RA, and the negative fraction formed the memory subset. After blood collection by leukapheresis, PBMCs were isolated using Ficoll-Histopaque density gradient centrifugation and then cryopreserved in the vapor phase of liquid nitrogen. Analytical flow cytometry was used to check the purity and quantity of each magnetically sorted T cell population. Genomic DNA was isolated from each sorted fraction and quantified by UV absorbance on a Nanodrop 2000c. The CDR3 numbers 12 residues from cysteine through phenylalanine. Only the CDR3 part of the read is kept: 36 bases, read in frame from the first base. V is cut by 1 base and J by 6 bases, and the space between the germline ends is 4 bases. From a lookup of the germline V gene (reference sequence), CDR1 and CDR2 are SEHNR and FQNEAQ.

What was sequenced was memory CD4+ T cells from PBMCs. Explained via the paper, the cell subset or site label denotes: CD45RA-negative fraction. The clonotype originates from a young man in good health. Some clones in this sample may be carry-over from other donors' samples. The chain was built from TRBV7-9 and TRBJ1-5, with an unclear D gene assignment. The encoded CDR3 is CASSLDGQPQHF. The bases are TGTGCCAGCAGCTTAGACGGTCAGCCCCAGCATTTT.